This T cell receptor beta chain was captured in a study of cytomegalovirus exposure and HLA in healthy donors. About this clone: What it binds is not known.

Findings and limits, study-wide: TCR beta chains associated with HLA were, in a later analysis, more clonally expanded than equally common others. In vitro assays verified that a few CMV-associated chains recognized CMV antigens specifically. Most CMV-associated TCR beta chains appeared HLA-restricted in a later analysis.

Primers included in the PCR were 60 Vbeta and 13 Jbeta primers. As handled by the study authors: The authors later counted 65 million to 80 million unique TCR beta chains, 9 million to 12 million of them shared. Sequenced by immunoSEQ multiplex PCR; TCRdb stores in-frame clones only, minus some. V, J and clone size are those of that table, while D and trimming were read from the DNA. The sample lists about 160,000 clones; roughly 80% were seen once. Germline V gene data show CDR1 as MGHRA and CDR2 as YSYEKL. V was pared by 4 bases and J by 15 bases, with 3 bases of the junction left unmatched. The CDR3 contains 11 residues.

V usage is TRBV4-1 and J usage is TRBJ2-1; 10 positions match TRBD1. What was sequenced was PBMCs. This receptor was identified in a boy between 2 and 10 years old in good health and CMV-seronegative. The CDR3 DNA reads as TGCGCCAGCAGCCGGGACAGGGGTCTGTTCTTC. It codes for CASSRDRGLFF.